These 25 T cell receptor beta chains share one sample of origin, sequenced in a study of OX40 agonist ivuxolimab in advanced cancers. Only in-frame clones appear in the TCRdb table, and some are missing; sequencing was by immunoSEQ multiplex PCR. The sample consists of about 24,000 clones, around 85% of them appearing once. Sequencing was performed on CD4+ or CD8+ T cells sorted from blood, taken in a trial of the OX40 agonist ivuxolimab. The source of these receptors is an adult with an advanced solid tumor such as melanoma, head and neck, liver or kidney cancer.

The DNA for the CDR3 is TGTGCCAGCAGTATCGGACAGGGATCAGATACGCAGTATTTT. Translating it yields CASSIGQGSDTQYF. V is TRBV27 and J is TRBJ2-3, with 8 positions matching TRBD1. The V gene end was trimmed by 5 bases and the J gene end by 4 bases; junction bases not matched to a gene: 5. CDR3 length equals 14 residues. CDR1 and CDR2 from the germline V gene are MNHEY and SMNVEV (reference sequence).

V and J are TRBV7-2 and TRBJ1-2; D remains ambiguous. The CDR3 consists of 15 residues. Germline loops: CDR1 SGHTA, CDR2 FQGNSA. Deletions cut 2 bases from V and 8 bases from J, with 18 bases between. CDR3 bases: TGTGCCAGCAGCTTATGGCCCGACTTACACGGGGGCTACACCTTC. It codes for CASSLWPDLHGGYTF.

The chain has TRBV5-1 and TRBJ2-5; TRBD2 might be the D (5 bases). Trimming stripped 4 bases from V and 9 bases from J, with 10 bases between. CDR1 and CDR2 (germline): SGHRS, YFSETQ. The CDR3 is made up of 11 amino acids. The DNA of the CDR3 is TGCGCCAGCAGCCTCCGGGGAGCCCAGTACTTC. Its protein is CASSLRGAQYF. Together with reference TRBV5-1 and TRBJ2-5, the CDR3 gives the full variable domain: KAGVTQTPRYLIKTRGQQVTLSCSPISGHRSVSWYQQTPGQGLQFLFEYFSETQRNKGNFPGRFSGRQFSNSRSEMNVSTLELGDSALYLCASSLRGAQYFGPGTRLLVL.

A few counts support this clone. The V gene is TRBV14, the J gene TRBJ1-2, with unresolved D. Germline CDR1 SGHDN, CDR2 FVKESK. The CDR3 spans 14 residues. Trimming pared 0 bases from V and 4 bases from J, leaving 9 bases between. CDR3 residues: CASSQDARSYGYTF. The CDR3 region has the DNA TGTGCCAGCAGCCAAGATGCACGGAGCTATGGCTACACCTTC. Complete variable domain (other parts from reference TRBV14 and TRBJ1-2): EAGVTQFPSHSVIEKGQTVTLRCDPISGHDNLYWYRRVMGKEIKFLLHFVKESKQDESGMPNNRFLAERTGGTYSTLKVQPAELEDSGVYFCASSQDARSYGYTFGSGTRLTVV.

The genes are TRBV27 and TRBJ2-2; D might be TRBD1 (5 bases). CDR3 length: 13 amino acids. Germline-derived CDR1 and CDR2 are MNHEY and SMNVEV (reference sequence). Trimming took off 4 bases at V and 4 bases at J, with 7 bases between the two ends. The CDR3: CASSYRITGELFF. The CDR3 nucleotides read TGTGCCAGCAGTTACAGGATCACCGGGGAGCTGTTTTTT.

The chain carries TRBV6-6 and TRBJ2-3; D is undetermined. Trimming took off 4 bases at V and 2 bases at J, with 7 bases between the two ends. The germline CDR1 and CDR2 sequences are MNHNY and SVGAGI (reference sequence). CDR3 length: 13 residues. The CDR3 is CASSLRATDTQYF. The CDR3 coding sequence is TGTGCCAGCAGTTTACGCGCCACAGATACGCAGTATTTT.

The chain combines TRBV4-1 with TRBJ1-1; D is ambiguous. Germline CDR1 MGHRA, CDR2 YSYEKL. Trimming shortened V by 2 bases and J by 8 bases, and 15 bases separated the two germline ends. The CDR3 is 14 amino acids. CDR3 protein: CASSQILATWEAFF. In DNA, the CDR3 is TGCGCCAGCAGCCAAATTCTCGCGACTTGGGAAGCTTTCTTT.

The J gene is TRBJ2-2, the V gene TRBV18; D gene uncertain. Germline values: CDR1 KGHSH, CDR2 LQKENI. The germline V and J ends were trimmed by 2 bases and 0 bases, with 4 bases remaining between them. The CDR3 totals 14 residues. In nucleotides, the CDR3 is TGTGCCAGCTCACCATCTACGAACACCGGGGAGCTGTTTTTT. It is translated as CASSPSTNTGELFF.

CDR3 nucleotide sequence: TGTGCTAGTGGTAACCAGGGGGCTAGCACTGAAGCTTTCTTT. It yields the protein CASGNQGASTEAFF. V gene TRBV12-5 combines with J gene TRBJ1-1; 8 bases agree with TRBD1. Trimming removed 5 bases from V and 4 bases from J; junction bases left unmatched: 6. This CDR3 contains 14 residues. Germline V gene data show CDR1 as LGHNT and CDR2 as FRNRAP. The whole variable domain, filled in from reference TRBV12-5 and TRBJ1-1, reads DARVTQTPRHKVTEMGQEVTMRCQPILGHNTVFWYRQTMMQGLELLAYFRNRAPLDDSGMPKDRFSAEMPDATLATLKIQPSEPRDSAVYFCASGNQGASTEAFFGQGTRLTVV.

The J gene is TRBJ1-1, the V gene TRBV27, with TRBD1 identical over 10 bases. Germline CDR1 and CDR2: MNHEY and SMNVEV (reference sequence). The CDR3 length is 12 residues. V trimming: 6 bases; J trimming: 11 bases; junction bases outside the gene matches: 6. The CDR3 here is CASRSTGGYAFF. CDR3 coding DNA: TGTGCCAGCAGATCGACAGGGGGCTATGCTTTCTTT.

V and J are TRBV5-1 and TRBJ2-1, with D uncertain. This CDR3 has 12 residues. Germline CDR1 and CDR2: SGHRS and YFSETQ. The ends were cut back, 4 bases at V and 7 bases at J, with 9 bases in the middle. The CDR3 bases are TGCGCCAGCAGCCATATACGGAATGAGCAGTTCTTC. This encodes CASSHIRNEQFF. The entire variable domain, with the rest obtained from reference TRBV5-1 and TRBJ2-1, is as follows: KAGVTQTPRYLIKTRGQQVTLSCSPISGHRSVSWYQQTPGQGLQFLFEYFSETQRNKGNFPGRFSGRQFSNSRSEMNVSTLELGDSALYLCASSHIRNEQFFGPGTRLTVL.

The CDR3 reads CASSLRQSYNEQFF. CDR3 coding DNA: TGTGCCAGCAGCTTGCGACAGTCCTACAATGAGCAGTTCTTC. The genes are TRBV5-4 and TRBJ2-1, with D possibly matching TRBD1 (5 bases). The CDR3 contains 14 residues. CDR1 and CDR2 from the germline V gene are SGHNT and YYREEE (reference sequence). V lost 1 base and J lost 1, with 6 bases in between. Full variable domain (outside the CDR3, taken from reference TRBV5-4 and TRBJ2-1): ETGVTQSPTHLIKTRGQQVTLRCSSQSGHNTVSWYQQALGQGPQFIFQYYREEENGRGNFPPRFSGLQFPNYSSELNVNALELDDSALYLCASSLRQSYNEQFFGPGTRLTVL.

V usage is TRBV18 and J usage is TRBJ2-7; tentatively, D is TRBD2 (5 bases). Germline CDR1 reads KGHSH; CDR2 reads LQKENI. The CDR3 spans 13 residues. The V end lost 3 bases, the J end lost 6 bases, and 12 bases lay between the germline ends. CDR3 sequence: CASSPVREGEQYF. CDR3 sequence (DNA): TGTGCCAGCTCACCTGTCAGAGAGGGCGAGCAGTACTTC. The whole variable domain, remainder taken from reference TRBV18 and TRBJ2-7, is NAGVMQNPRHLVRRRGQEARLRCSPMKGHSHVYWYRQLPEEGLKFMVYLQKENIIDESGMPKERFSAEFPKEGPSILRIQQVVRGDSAAYFCASSPVREGEQYFGPGTRLTVT.

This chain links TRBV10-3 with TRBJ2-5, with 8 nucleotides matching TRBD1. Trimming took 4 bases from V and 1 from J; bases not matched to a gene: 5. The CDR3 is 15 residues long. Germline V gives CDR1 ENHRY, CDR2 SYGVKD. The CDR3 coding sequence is TGTGCCATCAGTGGTACGGACAGGGCCCAAGAGACCCAGTACTTC. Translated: CAISGTDRAQETQYF.

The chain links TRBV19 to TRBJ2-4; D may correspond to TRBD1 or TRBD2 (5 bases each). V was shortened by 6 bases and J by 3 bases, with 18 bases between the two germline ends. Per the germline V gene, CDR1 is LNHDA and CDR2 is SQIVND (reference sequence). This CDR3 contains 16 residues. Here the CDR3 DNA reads TGTGCCAGTAGCCCTCCCGGGGCCAGCGGCAAAAACATTCAGTACTTC. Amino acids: CASSPPGASGKNIQYF.

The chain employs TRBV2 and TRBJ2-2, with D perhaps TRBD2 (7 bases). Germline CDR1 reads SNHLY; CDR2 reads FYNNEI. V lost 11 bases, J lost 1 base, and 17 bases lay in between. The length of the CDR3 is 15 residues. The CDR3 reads CAGGGRGGNTGELFF. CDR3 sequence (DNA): TGTGCCGGCGGGGGCCGGGGCGGGAACACCGGGGAGCTGTTTTTT. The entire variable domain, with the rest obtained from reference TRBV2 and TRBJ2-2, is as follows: EPEVTQTPSHQVTQMGQEVILRCVPISNHLYFYWYRQILGQKVEFLVSFYNNEISEKSEIFDDQFSVERPDGSNFTLKIRSTKLEDSAMYFCAGGGRGGNTGELFFGEGSRLTVL.

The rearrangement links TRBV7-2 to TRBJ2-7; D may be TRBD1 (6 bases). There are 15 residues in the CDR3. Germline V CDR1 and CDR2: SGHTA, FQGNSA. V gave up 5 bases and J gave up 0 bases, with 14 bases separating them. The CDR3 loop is CASSLSPQGSYEQYF. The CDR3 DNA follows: TGTGCCAGCAGCCTTAGCCCACAGGGCTCCTACGAGCAGTACTTC.

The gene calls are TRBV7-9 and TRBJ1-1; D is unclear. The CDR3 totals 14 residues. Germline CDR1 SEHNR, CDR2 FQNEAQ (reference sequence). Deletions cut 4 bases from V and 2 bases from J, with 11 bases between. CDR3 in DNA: TGTGCCAGCAGCTCCTTATGGAGTAACACTGAAGCTTTCTTT. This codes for CASSSLWSNTEAFF.

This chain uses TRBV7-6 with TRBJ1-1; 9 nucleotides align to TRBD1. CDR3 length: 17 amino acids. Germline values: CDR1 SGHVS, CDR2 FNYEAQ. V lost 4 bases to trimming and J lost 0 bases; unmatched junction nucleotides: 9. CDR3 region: CASSWGQGKRMNTEAFF. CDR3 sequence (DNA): TGTGCCAGCAGCTGGGGACAGGGTAAGAGGATGAACACTGAAGCTTTCTTT.

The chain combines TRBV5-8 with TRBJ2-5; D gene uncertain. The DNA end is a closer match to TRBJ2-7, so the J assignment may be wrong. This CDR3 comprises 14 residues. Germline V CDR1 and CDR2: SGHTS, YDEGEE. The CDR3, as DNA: TGTGCCAGCAGCTTGTTTTTGGGATCCTACGAGCAGTACTTC. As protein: CASSLFLGSYEQYF.

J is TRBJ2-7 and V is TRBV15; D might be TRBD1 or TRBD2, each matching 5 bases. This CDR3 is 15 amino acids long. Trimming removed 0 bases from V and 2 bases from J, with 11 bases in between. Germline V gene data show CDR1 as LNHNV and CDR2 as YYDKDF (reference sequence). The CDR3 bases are TGTGCCACCAGCAGAGATCGGTGGGACCCCTACGAGCAGTACTTC. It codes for CATSRDRWDPYEQYF.

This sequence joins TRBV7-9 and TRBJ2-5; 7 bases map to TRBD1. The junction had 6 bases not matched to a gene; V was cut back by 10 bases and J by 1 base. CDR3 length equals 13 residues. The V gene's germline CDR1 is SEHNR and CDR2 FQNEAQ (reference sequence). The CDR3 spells CATRTGLQETQYF. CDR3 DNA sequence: TGTGCCACCCGGACAGGACTCCAAGAGACCCAGTACTTC.

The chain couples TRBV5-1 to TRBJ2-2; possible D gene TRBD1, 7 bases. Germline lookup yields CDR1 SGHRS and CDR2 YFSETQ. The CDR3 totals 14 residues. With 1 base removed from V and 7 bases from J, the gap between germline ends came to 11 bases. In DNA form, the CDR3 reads TGCGCCAGCAGCTTGCAGGGGGGTATCGGGGAGCTGTTTTTT. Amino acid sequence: CASSLQGGIGELFF.

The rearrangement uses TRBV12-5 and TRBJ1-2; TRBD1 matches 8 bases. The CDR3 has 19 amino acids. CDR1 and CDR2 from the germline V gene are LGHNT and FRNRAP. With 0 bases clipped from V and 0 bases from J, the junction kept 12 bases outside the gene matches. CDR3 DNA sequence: TGTGCTAGTGGTTTGGTTCTTCGGACAGGGACGGGGGCTAACTATGGCTACACCTTC. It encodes CASGLVLRTGTGANYGYTF.

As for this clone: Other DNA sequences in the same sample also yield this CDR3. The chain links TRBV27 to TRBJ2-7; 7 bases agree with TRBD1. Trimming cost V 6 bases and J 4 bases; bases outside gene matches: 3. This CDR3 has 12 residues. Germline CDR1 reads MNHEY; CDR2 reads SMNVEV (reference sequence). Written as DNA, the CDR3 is TGTGCCAGCAGCCCAGGGGGTTACGAGCAGTACTTC. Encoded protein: CASSPGGYEQYF.